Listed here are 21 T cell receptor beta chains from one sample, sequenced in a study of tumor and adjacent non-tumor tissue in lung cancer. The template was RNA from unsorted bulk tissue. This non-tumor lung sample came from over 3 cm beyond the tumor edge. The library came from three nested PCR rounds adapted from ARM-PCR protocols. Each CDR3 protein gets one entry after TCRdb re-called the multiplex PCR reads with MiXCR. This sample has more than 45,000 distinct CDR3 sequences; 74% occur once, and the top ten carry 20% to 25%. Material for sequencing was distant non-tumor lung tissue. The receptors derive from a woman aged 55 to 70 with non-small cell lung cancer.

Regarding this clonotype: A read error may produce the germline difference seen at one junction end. The CDR3 here is CASSGGRLSGANVLTF. DNA of the CDR3: TGTGCCAGCAGTGGAGGGCGACTCTCCGGGGCCAACGTCCTGACATTC. This chain links TRBV12-3 or TRBV12-4 with TRBJ2-6, with D tentatively TRBD2 (6 bases). CDR3 length equals 16 residues.

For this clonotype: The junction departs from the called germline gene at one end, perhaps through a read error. CDR3 bases: TGCAGTGTTGGGAGACGCAATCAGCTCCAGCATTTT. It yields the protein CSVGRRNQLQHF. The chain employs TRBV20-1 and TRBJ1-5; D unclear. The CDR3 is made up of 12 amino acids. From germline, CDR1 is DFQATT and CDR2 SNEGSKA (reference sequence).

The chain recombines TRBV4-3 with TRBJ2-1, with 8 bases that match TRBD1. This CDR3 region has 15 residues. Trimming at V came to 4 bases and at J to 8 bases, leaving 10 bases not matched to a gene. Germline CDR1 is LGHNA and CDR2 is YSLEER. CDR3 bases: TGCGCCAGCAGCCCCGCAGGGGGCCAGAGGGATGAGCAGTTCTTC. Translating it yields CASSPAGGQRDEQFF.

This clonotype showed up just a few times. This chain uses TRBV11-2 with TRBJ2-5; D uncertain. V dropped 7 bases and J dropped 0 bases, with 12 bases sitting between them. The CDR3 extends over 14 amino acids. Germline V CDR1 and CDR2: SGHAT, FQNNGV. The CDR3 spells CASKEPSNQETQYF. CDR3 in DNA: TGTGCCAGCAAGGAGCCGAGTAACCAAGAGACCCAGTACTTC. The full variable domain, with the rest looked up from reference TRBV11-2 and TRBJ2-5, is EAGVAQSPRYKIIEKRQSVAFWCNPISGHATLYWYQQILGQGPKLLIQFQNNGVVDDSQLPKDRFSAERLKGVDSTLKIQPAKLEDSAVYLCASKEPSNQETQYFGPGTRLLVL.

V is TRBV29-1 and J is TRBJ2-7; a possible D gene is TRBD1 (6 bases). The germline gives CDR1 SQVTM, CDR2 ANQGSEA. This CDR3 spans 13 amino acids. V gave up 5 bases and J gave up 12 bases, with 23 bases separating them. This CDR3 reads CSVLGASGYERYF. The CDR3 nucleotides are TGCAGCGTTCTGGGGGCAAGTGGTTACGAACGGTACTTC.

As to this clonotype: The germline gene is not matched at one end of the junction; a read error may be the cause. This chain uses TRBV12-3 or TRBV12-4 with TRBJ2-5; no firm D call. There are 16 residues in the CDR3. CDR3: CASSSSPSGSKETQYF. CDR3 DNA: TGTGCAAGCAGTTCCTCGCCAAGTGGCTCGAAAGAGACCCAGTACTTC.

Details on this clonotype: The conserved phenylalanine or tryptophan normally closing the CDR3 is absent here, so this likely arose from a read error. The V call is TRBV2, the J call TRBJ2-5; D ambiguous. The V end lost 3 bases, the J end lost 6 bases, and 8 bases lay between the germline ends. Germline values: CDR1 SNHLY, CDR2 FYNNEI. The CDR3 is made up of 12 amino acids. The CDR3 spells CASSEARKTQYL. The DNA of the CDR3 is TGTGCCAGCAGTGAGGCCAGGAAGACCCAGTACTTA.

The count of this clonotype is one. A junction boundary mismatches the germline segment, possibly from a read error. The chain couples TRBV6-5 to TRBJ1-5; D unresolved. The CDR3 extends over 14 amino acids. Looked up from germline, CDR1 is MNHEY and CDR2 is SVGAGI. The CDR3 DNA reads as TGTGCCAGCAGTTACTCCAGTTCCAATCAGTCCCAGCATTTT. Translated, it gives CASSYSSSNQSQHF.

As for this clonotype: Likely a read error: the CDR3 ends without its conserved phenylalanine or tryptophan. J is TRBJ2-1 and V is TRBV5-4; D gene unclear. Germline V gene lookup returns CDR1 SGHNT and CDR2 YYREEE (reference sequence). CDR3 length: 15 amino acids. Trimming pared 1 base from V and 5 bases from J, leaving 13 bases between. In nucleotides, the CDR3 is TGTGCCAGCAGCTTGTGGCAGGCCCCCCACAATGAGCAGTTCTTA. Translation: CASSLWQAPHNEQFL.

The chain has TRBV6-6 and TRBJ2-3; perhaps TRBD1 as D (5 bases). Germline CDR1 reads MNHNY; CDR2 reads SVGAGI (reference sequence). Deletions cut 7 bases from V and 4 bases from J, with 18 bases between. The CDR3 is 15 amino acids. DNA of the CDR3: TGTGCCAGCACTAATAGGGGCGAGGCGTCAGATACGCAGTATTTT. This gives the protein CASTNRGEASDTQYF.

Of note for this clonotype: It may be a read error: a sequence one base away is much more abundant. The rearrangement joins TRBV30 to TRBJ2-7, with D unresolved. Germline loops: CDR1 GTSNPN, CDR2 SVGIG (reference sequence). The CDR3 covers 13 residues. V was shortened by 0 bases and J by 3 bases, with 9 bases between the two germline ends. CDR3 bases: TGTGCCTGGAGTGTATGTCAGATCTACGAGCAGTACTTC. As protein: CAWSVCQIYEQYF.

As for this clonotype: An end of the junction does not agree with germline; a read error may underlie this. In DNA, the CDR3 is TGTGCCAGCAATTTAGGAAACAGGGACAGTTACACCTTC. This sequence encodes CASNLGNRDSYTF. The genes are TRBV28 and TRBJ1-2, with 7 bases identical to TRBD1. Looked up from germline, CDR1 is MDHEN and CDR2 is SYDVKM. This CDR3 comprises 13 residues.

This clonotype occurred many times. CDR3 sequence reads: CASSLARLGDTEAFF. In DNA form, the CDR3 reads TGCGCCAGCAGCTTGGCGAGGCTTGGAGACACTGAAGCTTTCTTT. The chain employs TRBV5-1 and TRBJ1-1; D is undetermined. V was pared by 0 bases and J by 3 bases, with 12 bases between. This CDR3 has 15 residues. CDR1 and CDR2 from the germline V gene are SGHRS and YFSETQ. Combining the CDR3 with reference TRBV5-1 and TRBJ1-1 gives the whole variable domain KAGVTQTPRYLIKTRGQQVTLSCSPISGHRSVSWYQQTPGQGLQFLFEYFSETQRNKGNFPGRFSGRQFSNSRSEMNVSTLELGDSALYLCASSLARLGDTEAFFGQGTRLTVV.

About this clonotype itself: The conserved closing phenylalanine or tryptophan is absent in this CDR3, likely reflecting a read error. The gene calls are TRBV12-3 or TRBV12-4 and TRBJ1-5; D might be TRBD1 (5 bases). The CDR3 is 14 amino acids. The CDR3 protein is CVSSLEGFNQPQHS. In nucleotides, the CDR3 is TGTGTCAGCAGTTTAGAGGGGTTTAATCAGCCCCAGCATTCT.

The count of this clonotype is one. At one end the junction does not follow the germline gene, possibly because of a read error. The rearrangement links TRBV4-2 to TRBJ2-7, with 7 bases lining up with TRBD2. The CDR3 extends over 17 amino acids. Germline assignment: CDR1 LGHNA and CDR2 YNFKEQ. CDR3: CASSQLDLGGGGYEQYF. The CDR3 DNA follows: TGTGCCAGTAGCCAACTCGATCTGGGGGGGGGTGGCTACGAGCAGTACTTC.

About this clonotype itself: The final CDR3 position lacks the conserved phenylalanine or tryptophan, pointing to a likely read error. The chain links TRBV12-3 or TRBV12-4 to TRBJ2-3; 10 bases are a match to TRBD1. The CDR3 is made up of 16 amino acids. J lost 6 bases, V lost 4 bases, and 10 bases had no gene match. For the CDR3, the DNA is TGTGCCAGCAGTTCAACCGGGACAGGGGCGATTGATACGCAGTATATT. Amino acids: CASSSTGTGAIDTQYI.

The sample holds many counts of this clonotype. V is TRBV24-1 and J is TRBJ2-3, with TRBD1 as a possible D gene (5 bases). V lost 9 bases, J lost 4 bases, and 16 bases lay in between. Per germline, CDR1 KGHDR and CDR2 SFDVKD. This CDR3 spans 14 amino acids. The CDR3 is CATRPADSSDTQYF. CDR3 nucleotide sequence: TGTGCCACCCGACCTGCTGACAGTTCAGATACGCAGTATTTT.

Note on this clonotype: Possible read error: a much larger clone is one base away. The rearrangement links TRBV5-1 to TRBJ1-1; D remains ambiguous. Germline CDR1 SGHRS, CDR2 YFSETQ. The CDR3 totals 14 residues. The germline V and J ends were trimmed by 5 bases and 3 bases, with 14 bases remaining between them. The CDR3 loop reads CASRRELMYTEAFF. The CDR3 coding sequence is TGCGCCAGCAGGAGAGAGTTAATGTACACTGAAGCTTTCTTT.

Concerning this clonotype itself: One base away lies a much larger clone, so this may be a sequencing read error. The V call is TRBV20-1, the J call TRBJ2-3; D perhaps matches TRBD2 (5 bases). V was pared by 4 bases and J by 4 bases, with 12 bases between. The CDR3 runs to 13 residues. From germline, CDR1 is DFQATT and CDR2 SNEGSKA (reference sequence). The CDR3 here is CSATRRSADTQYF. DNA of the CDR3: TGCAGTGCTACGAGGAGGAGCGCAGATACGCAGTATTTT.

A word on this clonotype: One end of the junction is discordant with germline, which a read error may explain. The CDR3 sequence: CVSSVATTRTKKEQFF. The CDR3 DNA reads as TGTGTCAGCAGCGTAGCGACAACACGCACTAAGAAAGAGCAGTTCTTC. The V gene is TRBV5-4, the J gene TRBJ2-1, with a weak D call TRBD2 (5 bases). The CDR3 is 16 residues long. Germline V gene lookup returns CDR1 SGHNT and CDR2 YYREEE (reference sequence).

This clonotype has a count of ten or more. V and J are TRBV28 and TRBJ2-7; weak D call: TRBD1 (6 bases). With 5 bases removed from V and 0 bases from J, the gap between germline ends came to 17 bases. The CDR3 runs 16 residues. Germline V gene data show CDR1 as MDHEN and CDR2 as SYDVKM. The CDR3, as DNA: TGTGCCAGCAGTCGGCCTGGACAGCCCCTCTCCTACGAGCAGTACTTC. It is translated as CASSRPGQPLSYEQYF.